The T cell receptor (beta chain) described here comes from a study of CD8+ T cells in alopecia areata. Findings and limits, study-wide: Resident alphabeta T-cell populations of normal skin are likewise subject to sequencing in scalp samples. Affected lesional scalp, above all in alopecia totalis/universalis, was more clonal than normal scalp.

Comment on this clone: The antigen remains unidentified.

Reverse transcription of extracted RNA yielded cDNA, which provided the sequencing template. Produced via immunoSEQ multiplex PCR; TCRdb's table is partial and in-frame only. The table lists about 150,000 clones, more than 55% of them singletons. PBMC-derived CD4+ and CD8+ T cells were sorted. This TCR was sampled from a human donor in good health. Sequencing was performed on CD8+ T cells sorted from blood.

The CDR3 sequence is CASSSPASGEYEQYF. As DNA, the CDR3 is TGCGCCAGCAGCTCCCCGGCTAGCGGAGAGTACGAGCAGTACTTC. V usage is TRBV5-1 and J usage is TRBJ2-7; 7 nucleotides agree with TRBD2. The length of the CDR3 is 15 residues. CDR1 and CDR2 from the germline V gene are SGHRS and YFSETQ. V lost 3 bases and J lost 4; bases outside the gene matches: 10.